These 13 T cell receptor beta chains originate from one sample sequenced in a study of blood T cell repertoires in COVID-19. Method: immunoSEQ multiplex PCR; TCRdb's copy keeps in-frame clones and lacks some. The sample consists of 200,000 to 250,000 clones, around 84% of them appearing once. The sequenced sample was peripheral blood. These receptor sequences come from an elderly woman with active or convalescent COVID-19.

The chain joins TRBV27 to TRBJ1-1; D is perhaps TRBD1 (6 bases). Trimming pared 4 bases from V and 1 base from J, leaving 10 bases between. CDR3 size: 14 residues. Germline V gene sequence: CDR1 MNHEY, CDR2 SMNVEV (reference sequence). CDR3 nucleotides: TGTGCCAGCAGTTCTGTGGGACAGAACACTGAAGCTTTCTTT. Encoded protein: CASSSVGQNTEAFF.

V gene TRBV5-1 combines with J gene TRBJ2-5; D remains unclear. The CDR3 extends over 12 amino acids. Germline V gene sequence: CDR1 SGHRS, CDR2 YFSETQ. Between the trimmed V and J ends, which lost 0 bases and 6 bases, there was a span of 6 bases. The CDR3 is CASSLVGQTQYF. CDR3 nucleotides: TGCGCCAGCAGCTTGGTTGGGCAGACCCAGTACTTC.

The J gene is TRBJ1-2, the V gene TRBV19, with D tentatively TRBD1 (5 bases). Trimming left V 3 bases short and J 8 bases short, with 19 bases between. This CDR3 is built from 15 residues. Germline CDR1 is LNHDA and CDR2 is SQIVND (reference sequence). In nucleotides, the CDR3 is TGTGCCAGTAGTATTATTCGGCCGACAGAAATAGGCTACACCTTC. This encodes CASSIIRPTEIGYTF.

This CDR3 reads CASSLEGLHRPGANVLTF. As DNA, the CDR3 is TGTGCCAGCAGTTTAGAGGGCCTTCACCGACCTGGGGCCAACGTCCTGACTTTC. V usage is TRBV27 and J usage is TRBJ2-6, with D perhaps matching TRBD2 (5 bases). Germline-derived CDR1 and CDR2 are MNHEY and SMNVEV (reference sequence). Deletions cut 2 bases from V and 2 bases from J, with 16 bases between. The CDR3 runs to 18 residues. Together with reference TRBV27 and TRBJ2-6, the CDR3 gives the full variable domain: EAQVTQNPRYLITVTGKKLTVTCSQNMNHEYMSWYRQDPGLGLRQIYYSMNVEVTDKGDVPEGYKVSRKEKRNFPLILESPSPNQTSLYFCASSLEGLHRPGANVLTFGAGSRLTVL.

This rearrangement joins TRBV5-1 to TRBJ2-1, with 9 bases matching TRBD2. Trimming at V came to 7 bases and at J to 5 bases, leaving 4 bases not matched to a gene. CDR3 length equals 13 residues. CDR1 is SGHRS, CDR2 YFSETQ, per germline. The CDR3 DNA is TGCGCCAGCGGCGGGAGGGCCCACAATGAGCAGTTCTTC. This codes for CASGGRAHNEQFF.

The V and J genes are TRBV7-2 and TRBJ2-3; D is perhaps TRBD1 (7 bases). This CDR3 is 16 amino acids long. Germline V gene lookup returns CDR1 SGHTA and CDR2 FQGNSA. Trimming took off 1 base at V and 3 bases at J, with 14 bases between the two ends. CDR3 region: CASSLGQGLRTDTQYF. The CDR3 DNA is TGTGCCAGCAGCTTAGGACAGGGACTCCGAACAGATACGCAGTATTTT.

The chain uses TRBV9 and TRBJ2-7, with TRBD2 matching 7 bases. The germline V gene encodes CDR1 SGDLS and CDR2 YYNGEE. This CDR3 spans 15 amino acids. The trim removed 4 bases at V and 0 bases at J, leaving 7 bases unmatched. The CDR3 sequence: CASSTRDYSSYEQYF. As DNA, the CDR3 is TGTGCCAGCAGCACTCGGGACTATAGCTCCTACGAGCAGTACTTC.

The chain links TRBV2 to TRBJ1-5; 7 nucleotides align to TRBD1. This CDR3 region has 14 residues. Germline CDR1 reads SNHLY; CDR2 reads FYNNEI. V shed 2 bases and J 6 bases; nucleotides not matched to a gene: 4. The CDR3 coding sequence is TGTGCCAGCAGTGAAAGGGGGCGCTTTCAGCCCCAGCATTTT. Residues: CASSERGRFQPQHF.

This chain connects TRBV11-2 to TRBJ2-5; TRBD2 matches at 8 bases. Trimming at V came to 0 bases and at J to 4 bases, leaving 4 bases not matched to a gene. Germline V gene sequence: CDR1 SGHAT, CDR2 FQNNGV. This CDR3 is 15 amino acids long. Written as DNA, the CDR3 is TGTGCCAGCAGCTTAGAGAGCGGGGGTAGAGAGACCCAGTACTTC. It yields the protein CASSLESGGRETQYF.

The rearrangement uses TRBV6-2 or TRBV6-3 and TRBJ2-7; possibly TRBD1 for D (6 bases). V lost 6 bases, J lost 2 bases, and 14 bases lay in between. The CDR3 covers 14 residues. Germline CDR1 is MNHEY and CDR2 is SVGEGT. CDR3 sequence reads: CASSAHRVTYEQYF. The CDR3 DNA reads TGTGCCAGCAGCGCGCACAGGGTAACCTACGAGCAGTACTTC.

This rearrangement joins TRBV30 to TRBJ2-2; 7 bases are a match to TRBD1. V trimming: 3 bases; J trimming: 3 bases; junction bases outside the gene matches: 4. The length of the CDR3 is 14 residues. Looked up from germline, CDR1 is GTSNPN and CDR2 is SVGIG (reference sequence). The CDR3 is CAWRRQGDTGELFF. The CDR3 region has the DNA TGTGCCTGGAGAAGACAGGGTGACACCGGGGAGCTGTTTTTT. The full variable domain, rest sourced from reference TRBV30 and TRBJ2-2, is SQTIHQWPATLVQPVGSPLSLECTVEGTSNPNLYWYRQAAGRGLQLLFYSVGIGQISSEVPQNLSASRPQDRQFILSSKKLLLSDSGFYLCAWRRQGDTGELFFGEGSRLTVL.

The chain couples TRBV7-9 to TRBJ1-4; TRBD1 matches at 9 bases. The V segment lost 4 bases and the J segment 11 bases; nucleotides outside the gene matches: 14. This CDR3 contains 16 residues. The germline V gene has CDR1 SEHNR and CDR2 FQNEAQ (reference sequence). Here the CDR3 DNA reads TGTGCCAGCAGCTGGTCCGCCGGACAGGGGAGCGGTAAACTGTTTTTT. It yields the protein CASSWSAGQGSGKLFF.

CDR3 amino acids: CASSSRQGWTEAFF. For the CDR3, the DNA is TGTGCCAGCAGCTCACGACAGGGGTGGACTGAAGCTTTCTTT. The rearrangement links TRBV5-5 to TRBJ1-1, with 8 positions matching TRBD1. Losses at the gene ends were 3 bases for V and 5 bases for J; bases not matched to a gene: 6. The CDR3 length is 14 residues. Germline CDR1 SGHKS, CDR2 YYEKEE (reference sequence). Combining the CDR3 with reference TRBV5-5 and TRBJ1-1 gives the whole variable domain DAGVTQSPTHLIKTRGQQVTLRCSPISGHKSVSWYQQVLGQGPQFIFQYYEKEERGRGNFPDRFSARQFPNYSSELNVNALLLGDSALYLCASSSRQGWTEAFFGQGTRLTVV.